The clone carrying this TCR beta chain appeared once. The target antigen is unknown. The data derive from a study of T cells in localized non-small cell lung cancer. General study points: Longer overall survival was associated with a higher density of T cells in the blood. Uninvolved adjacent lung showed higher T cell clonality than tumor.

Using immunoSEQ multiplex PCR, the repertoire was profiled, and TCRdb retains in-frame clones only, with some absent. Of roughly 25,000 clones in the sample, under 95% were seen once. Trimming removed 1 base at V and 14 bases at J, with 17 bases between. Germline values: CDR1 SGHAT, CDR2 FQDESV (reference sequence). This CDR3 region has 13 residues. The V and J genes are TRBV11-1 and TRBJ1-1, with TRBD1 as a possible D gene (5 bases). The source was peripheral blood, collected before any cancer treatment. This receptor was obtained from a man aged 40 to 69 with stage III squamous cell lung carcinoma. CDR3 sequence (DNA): TGTGCCAGCAGCTTAGAGGGCGGCAGGGTACGCTTCTTT. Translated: CASSLEGGRVRFF.